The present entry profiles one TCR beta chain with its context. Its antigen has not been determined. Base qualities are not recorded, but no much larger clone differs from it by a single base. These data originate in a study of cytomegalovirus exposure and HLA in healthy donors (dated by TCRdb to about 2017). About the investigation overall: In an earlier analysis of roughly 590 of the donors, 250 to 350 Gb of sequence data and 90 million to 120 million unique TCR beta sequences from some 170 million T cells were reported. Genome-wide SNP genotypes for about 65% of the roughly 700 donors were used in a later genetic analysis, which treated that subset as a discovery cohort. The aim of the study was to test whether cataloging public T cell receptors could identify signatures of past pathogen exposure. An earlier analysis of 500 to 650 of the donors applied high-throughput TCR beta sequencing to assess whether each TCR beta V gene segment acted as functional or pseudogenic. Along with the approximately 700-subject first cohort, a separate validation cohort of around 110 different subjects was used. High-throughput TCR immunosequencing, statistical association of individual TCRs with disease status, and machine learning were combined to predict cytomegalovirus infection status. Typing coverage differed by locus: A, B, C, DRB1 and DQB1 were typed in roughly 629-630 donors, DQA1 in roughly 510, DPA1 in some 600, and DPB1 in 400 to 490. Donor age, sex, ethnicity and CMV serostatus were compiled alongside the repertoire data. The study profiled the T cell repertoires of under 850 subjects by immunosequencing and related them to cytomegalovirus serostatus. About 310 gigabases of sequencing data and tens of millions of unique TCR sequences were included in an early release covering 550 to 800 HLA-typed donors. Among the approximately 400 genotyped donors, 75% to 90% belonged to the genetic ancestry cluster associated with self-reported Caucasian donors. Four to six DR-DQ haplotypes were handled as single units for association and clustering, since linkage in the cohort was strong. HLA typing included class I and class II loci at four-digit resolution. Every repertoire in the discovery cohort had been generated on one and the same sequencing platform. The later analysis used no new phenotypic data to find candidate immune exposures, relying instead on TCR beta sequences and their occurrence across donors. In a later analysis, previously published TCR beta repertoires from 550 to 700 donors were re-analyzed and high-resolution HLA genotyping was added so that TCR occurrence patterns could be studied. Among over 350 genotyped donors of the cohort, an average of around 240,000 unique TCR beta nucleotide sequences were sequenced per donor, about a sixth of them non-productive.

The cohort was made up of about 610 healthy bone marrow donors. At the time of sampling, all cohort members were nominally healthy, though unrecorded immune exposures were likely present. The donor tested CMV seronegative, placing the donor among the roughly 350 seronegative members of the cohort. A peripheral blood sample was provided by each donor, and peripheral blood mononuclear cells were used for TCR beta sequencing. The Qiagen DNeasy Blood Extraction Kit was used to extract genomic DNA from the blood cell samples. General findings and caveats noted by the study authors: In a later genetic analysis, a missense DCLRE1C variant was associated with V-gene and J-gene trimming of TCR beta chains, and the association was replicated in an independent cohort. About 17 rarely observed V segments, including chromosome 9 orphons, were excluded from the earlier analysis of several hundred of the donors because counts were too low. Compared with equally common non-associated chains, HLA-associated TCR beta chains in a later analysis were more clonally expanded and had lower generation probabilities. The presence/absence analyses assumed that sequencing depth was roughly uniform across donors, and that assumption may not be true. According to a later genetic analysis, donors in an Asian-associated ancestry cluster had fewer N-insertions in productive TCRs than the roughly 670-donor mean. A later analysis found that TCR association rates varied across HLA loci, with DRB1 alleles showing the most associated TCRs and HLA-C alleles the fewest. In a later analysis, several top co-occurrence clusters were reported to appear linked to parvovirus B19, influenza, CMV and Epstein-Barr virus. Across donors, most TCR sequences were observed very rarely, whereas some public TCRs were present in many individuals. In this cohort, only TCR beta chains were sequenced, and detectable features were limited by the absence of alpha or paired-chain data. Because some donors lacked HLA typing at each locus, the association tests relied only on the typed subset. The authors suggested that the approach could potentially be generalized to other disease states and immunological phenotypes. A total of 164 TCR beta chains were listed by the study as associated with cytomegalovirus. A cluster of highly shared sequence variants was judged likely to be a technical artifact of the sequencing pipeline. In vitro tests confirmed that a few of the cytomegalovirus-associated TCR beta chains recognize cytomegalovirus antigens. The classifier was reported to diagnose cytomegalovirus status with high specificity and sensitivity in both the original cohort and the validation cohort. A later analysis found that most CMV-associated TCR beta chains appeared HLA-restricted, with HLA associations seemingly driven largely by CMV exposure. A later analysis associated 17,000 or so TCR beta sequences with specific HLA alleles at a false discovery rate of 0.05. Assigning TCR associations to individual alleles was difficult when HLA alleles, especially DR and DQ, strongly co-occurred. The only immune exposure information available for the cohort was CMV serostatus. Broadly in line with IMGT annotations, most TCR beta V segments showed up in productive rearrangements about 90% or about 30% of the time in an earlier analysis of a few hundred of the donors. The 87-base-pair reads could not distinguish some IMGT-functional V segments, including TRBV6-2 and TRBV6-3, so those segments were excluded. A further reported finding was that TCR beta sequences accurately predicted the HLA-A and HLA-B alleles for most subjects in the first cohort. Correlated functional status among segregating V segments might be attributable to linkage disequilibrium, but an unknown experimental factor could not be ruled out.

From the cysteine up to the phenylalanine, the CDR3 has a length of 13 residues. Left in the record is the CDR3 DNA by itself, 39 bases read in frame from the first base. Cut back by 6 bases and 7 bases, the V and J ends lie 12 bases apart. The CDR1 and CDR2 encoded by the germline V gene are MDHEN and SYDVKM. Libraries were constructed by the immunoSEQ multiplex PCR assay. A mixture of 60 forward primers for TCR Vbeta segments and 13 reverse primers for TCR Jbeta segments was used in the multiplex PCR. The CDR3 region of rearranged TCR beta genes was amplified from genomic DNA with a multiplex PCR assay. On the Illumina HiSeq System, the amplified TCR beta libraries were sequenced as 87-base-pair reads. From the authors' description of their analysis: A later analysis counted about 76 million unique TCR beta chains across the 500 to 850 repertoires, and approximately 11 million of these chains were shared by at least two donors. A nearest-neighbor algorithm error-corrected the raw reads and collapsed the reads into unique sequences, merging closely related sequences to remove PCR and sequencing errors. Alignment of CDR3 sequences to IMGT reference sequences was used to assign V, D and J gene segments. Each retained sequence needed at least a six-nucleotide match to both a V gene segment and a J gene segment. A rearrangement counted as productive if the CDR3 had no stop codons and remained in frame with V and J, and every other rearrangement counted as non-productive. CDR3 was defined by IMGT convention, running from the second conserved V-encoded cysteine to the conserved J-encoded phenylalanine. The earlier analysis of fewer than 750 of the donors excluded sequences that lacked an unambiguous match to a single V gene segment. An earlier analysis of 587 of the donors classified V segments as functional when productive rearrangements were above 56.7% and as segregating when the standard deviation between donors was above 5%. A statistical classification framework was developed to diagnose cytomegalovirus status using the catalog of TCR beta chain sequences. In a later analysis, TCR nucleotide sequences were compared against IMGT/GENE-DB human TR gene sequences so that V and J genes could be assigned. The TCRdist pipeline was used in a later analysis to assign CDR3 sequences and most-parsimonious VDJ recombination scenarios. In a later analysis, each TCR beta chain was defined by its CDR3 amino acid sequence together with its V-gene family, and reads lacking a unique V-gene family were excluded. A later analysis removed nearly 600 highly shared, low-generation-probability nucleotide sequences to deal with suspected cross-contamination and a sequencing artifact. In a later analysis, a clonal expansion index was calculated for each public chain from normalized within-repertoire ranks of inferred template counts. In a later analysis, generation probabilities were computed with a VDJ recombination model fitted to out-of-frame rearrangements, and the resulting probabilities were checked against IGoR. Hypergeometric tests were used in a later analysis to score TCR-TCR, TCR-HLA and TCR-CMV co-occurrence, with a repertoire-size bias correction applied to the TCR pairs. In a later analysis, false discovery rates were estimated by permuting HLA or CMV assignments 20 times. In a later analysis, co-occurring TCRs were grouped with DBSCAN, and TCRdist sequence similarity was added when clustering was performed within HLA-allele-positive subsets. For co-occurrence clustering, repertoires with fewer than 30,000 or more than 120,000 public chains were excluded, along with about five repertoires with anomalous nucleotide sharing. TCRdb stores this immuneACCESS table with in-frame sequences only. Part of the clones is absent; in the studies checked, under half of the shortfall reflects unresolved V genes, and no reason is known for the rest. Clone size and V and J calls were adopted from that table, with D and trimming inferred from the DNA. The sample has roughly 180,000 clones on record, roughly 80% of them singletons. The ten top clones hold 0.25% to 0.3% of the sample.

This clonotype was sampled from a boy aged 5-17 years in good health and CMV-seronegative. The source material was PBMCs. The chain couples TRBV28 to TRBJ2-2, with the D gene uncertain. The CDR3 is CASSNELFGELFF. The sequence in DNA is TGTGCCAGCAGCAACGAGTTATTCGGGGAGCTGTTTTTT.